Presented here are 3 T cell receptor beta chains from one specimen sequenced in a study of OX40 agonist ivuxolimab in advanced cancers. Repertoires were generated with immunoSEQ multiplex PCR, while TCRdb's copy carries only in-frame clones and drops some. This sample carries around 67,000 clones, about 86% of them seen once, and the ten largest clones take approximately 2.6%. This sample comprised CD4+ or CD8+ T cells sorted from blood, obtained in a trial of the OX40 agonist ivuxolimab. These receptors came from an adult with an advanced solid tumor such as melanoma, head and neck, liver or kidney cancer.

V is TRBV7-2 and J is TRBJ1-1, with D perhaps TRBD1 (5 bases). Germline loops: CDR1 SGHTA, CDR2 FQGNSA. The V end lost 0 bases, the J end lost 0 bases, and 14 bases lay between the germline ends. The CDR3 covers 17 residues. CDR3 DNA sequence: TGTGCCAGCAGCTTAGCGCTGGCAGGGAACATGAACACTGAAGCTTTCTTT. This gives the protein CASSLALAGNMNTEAFF.

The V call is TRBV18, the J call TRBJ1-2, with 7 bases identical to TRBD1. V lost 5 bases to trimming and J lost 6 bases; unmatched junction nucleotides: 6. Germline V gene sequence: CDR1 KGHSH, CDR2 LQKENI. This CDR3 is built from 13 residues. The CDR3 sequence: CASSRQGVNGYTF. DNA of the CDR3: TGTGCCAGCTCAAGGCAGGGGGTGAATGGCTACACCTTC. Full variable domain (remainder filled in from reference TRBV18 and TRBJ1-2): NAGVMQNPRHLVRRRGQEARLRCSPMKGHSHVYWYRQLPEEGLKFMVYLQKENIIDESGMPKERFSAEFPKEGPSILRIQQVVRGDSAAYFCASSRQGVNGYTFGSGTRLTVV.

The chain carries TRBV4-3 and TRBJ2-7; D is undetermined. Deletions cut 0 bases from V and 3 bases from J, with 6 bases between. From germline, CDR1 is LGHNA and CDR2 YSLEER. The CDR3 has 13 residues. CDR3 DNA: TGCGCCAGCAGCCAAGAAGGTCTCTACGAGCAGTACTTC. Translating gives CASSQEGLYEQYF.